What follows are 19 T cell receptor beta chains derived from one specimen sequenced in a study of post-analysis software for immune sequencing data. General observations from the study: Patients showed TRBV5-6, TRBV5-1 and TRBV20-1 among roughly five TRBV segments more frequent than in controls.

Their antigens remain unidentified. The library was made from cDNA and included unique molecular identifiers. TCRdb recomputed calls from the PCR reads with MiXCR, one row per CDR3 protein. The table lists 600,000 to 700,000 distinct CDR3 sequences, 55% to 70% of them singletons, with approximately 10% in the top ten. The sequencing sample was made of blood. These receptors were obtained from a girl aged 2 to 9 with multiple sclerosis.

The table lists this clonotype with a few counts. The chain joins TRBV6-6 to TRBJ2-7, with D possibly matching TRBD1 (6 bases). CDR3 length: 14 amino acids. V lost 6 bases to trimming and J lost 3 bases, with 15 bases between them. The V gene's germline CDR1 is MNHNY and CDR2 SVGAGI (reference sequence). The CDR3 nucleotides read TGTGCCAGCAGCACTCAAGCACAGGGCTACGAGCAGTACTTC. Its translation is CASSTQAQGYEQYF.

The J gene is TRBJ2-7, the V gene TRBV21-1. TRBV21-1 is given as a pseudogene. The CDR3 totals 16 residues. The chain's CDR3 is CASSKVRRTPKDEQYF. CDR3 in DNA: TGTGCCAGCAGCAAAGTAAGAAGGACCCCGAAAGACGAGCAGTACTTC.

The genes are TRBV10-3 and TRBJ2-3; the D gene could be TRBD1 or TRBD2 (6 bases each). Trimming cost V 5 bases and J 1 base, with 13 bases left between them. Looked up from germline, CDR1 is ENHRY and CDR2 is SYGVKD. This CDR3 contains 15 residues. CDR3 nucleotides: TGTGCCATCAGTTCGCACAGGGAGGGCACAGATACGCAGTATTTT. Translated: CAISSHREGTDTQYF.

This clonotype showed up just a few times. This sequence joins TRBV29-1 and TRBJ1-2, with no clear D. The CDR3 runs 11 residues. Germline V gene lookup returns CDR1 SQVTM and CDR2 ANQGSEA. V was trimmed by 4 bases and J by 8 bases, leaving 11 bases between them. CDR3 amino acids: CSVVEGGGYTF. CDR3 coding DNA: TGCAGCGTTGTGGAGGGTGGGGGCTACACCTTC.

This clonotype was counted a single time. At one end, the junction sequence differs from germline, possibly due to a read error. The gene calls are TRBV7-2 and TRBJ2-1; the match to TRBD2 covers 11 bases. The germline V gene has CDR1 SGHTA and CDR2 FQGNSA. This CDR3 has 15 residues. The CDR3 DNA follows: TGTGCCGGCAGCACTTGGACTAGCGGGCCCAATGAGCAGTTCTTC. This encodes CAGSTWTSGPNEQFF. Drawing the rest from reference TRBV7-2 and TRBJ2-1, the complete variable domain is GAGVSQSPSNKVTEKGKDVELRCDPISGHTALYWYRQSLGQGLEFLIYFQGNSAPDKSGLPSDRFSAERTGGSVSTLTIQRTQQEDSAVYLCAGSTWTSGPNEQFFGPGTRLTVL.

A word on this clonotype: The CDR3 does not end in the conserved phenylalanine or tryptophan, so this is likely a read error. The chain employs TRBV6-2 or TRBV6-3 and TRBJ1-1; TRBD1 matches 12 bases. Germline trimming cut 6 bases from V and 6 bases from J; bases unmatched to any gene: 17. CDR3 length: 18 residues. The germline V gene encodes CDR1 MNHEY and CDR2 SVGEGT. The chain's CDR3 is CASRTGTGGLVEGAEAFL. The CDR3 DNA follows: TGTGCCAGCAGAACCGGGACAGGGGGCCTTGTAGAAGGTGCTGAAGCTTTCTTG.

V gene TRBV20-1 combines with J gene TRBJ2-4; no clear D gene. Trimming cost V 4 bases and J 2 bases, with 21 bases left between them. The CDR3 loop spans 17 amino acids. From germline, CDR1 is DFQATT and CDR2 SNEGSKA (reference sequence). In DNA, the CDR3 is TGCAGTGCTATTAATTACGTGTCTCCTCCGTCCAAAAACATTCAGTACTTC. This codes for CSAINYVSPPSKNIQYF.

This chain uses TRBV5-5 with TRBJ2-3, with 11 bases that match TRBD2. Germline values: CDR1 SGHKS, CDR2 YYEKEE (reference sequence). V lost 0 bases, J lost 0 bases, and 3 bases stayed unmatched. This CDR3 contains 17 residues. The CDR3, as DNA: TGTGCCAGCAGCTTGGTTGGGACTAGCGGTAGCACAGATACGCAGTATTTT. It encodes CASSLVGTSGSTDTQYF. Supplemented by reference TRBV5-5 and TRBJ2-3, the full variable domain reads DAGVTQSPTHLIKTRGQQVTLRCSPISGHKSVSWYQQVLGQGPQFIFQYYEKEERGRGNFPDRFSARQFPNYSSELNVNALLLGDSALYLCASSLVGTSGSTDTQYFGPGTRLTVL.

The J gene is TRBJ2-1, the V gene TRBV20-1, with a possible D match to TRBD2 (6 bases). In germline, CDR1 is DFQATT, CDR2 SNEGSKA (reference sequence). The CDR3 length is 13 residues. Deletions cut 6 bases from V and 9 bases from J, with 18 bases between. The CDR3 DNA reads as TGCAGTGCGCGATGGGGGAAAGCGGGTGAGCAGTTCTTC. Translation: CSARWGKAGEQFF.

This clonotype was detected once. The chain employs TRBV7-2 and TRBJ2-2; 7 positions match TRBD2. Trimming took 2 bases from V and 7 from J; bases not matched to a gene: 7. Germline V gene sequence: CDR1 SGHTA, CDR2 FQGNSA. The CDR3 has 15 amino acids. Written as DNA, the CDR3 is TGTGCCAGCAGCTTACGACGGGAGGTTAGCGGGGAGCTGTTTTTT. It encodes CASSLRREVSGELFF.

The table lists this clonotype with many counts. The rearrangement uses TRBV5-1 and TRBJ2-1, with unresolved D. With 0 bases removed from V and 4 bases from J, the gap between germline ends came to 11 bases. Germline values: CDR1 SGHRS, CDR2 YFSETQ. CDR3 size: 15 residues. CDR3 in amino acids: CASSLATGLYNEQFF. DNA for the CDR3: TGCGCCAGCAGCTTGGCAACGGGTCTGTACAATGAGCAGTTCTTC.

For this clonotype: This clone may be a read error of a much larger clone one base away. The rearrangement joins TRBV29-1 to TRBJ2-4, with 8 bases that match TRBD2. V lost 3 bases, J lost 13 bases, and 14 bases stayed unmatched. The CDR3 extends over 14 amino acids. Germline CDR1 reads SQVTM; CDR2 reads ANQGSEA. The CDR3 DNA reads TGCAGCGTTGAGGCGGGAGGCAGGCTGAGGGAGCAGTACTTC. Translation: CSVEAGGRLREQYF.

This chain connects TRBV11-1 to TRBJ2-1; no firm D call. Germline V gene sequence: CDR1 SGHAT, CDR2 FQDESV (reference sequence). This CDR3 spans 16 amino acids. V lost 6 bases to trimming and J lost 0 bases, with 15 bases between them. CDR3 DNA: TGTGCCAGCAGTACCGACCCCGGGCTCTCCTACAATGAGCAGTTCTTC. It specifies CASSTDPGLSYNEQFF.

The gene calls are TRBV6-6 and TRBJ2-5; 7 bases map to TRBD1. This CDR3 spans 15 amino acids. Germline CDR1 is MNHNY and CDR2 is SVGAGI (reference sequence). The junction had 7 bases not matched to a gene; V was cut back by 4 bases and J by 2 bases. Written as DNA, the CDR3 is TGTGCCAGCAGTTCGATCCGGACAGGACAAGAGACCCAGTACTTC. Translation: CASSSIRTGQETQYF.

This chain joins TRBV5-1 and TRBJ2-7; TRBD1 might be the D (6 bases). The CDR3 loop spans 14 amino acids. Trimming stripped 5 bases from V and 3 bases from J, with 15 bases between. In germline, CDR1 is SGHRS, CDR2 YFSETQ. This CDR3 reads CASSFRDNFYEQYF. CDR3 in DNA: TGCGCCAGCAGTTTTCGGGACAACTTCTACGAGCAGTACTTC.

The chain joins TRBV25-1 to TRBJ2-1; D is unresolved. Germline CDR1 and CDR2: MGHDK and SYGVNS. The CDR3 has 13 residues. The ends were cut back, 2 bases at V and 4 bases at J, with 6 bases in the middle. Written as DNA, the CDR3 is TGTGCCAGCAGTGAAAATATGTACAATGAGCAGTTCTTC. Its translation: CASSENMYNEQFF.

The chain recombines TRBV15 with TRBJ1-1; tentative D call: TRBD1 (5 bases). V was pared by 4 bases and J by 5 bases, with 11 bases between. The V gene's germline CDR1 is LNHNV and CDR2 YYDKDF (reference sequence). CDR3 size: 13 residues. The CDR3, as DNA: TGTGCCACCAGCACCCCAGGGTATACTGAAGCTTTCTTT. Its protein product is CATSTPGYTEAFF.

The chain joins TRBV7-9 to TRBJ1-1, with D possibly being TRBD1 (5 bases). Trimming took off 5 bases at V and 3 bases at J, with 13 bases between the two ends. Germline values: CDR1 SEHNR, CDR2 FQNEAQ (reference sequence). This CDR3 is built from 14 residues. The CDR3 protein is CASSPGMSDTEAFF. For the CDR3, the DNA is TGTGCCAGCAGCCCAGGGATGTCGGACACTGAAGCTTTCTTT. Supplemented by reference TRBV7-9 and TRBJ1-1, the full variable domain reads DTGVSQNPRHKITKRGQNVTFRCDPISEHNRLYWYRQTLGQGPEFLTYFQNEAQLEKSRLLSDRFSAERPKGSFSTLEIQRTEQGDSAMYLCASSPGMSDTEAFFGQGTRLTVV.

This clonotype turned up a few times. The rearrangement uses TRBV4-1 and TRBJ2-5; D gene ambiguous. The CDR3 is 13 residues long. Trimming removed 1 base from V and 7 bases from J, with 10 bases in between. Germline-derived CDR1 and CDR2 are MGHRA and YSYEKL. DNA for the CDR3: TGCGCCAGCAGCCAAGTCCCGATTGGGACCCAGTACTTC. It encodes CASSQVPIGTQYF.